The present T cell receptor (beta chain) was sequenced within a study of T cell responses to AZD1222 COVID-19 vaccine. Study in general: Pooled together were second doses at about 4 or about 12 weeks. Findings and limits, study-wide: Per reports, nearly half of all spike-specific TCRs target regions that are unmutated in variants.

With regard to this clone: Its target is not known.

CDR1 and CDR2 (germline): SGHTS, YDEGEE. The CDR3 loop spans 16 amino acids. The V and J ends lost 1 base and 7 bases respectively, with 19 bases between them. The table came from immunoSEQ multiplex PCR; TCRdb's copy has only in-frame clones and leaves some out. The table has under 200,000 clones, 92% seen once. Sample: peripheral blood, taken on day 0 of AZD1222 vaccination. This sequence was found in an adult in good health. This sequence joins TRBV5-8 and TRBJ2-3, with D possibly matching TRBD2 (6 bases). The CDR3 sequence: CASSLWRGGTSYTQYF. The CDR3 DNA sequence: TGTGCCAGCAGCTTGTGGCGGGGCGGGACTTCTTATACGCAGTATTTT.